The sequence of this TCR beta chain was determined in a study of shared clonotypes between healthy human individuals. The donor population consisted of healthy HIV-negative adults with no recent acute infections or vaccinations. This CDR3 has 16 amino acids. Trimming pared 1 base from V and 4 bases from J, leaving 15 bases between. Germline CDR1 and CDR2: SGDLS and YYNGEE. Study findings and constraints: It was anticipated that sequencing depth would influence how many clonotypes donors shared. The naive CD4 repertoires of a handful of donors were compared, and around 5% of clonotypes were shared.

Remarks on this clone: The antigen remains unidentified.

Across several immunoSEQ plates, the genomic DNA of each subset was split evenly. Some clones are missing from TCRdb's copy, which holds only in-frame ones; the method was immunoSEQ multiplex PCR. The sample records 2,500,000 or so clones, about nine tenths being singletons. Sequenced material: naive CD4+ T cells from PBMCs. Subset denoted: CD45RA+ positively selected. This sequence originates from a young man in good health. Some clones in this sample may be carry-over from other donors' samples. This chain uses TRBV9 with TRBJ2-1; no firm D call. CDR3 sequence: CASSVFGSSTYNEQFF. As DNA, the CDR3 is TGTGCCAGCAGCGTATTTGGATCCTCAACTTACAATGAGCAGTTCTTC.